One sample yielded the 5 T cell receptor beta chains listed below, sequenced in a study of esophageal squamous cell carcinoma under preoperative chemotherapy. TCRdb passed the PCR reads through MiXCR, listing each CDR3 protein once. The data show about 32,000 distinct CDR3 sequences, under 60% seen once. As to time point: after preoperative PTX-NDP chemotherapy. This material was obtained from a patient given preoperative chemotherapy. These receptors were obtained from a human donor with esophageal squamous cell carcinoma. The donor label of this sample is uncertain.

The chain joins TRBV7-9 to TRBJ2-3; D gene unclear. Per the germline V gene, CDR1 is SEHNR and CDR2 is FQNEAQ (reference sequence). This CDR3 region has 14 residues. The CDR3 is CGGSPLRAKDTQYF. In DNA form, the CDR3 reads TGTGGCGGCAGCCCGCTGAGAGCCAAAGATACGCAGTATTTT.

About this clonotype: Germline and junction disagree at one end, which may indicate a read error. The J gene is TRBJ2-3, the V gene TRBV12-3 or TRBV12-4; 9 bases agree with TRBD2. The CDR3 loop spans 15 amino acids. The CDR3 reads CARTRGGGITETQYF. In DNA form, the CDR3 reads TGTGCCAGGACGCGCGGGGGGGGAATCACAGAGACGCAGTATTTC.

A few counts support this clonotype. Its ends do not fully match the called genes, so a read error is possible. The CDR3 sequence: CASSLGAGAGDVDTQYF. CDR3 nucleotides: TGTGCCAGCAGCTTGGGAGCCGGGGCAGGGGACGTAGATACCCAGTACTTT. V is TRBV11-3 and J is TRBJ2-3; the D gene is possibly TRBD1 (6 bases). CDR3 length: 17 residues. Germline V gives CDR1 SGHNT, CDR2 YENEEA.

The V gene is TRBV7-6, the J gene TRBJ2-1; D possibly corresponds to TRBD2 (6 bases). Near its end, the DNA agrees better with TRBJ2-7, so the J call may be wrong. CDR3 length equals 15 residues. The germline gives CDR1 SGHVS, CDR2 FNYEAQ. CDR3: CASSLGPTSYYEQYF. The CDR3 DNA sequence: TGTGCCAGCAGCTTAGGGCCCACTAGCTACTACGAGCAGTACTTC.

As to this clonotype: Its ends do not fully match the called genes, so a read error is possible. The V gene is TRBV7-6, the J gene TRBJ2-4; 8 bases match TRBD2. This CDR3 region has 14 residues. CDR1 is SGHVS, CDR2 FNYEAQ, per germline. The CDR3 loop reads CGSTGRGATDTQYF. The CDR3 DNA reads as TGCGGCAGCACGGGGCGGGGGGCCACAGACACGCAGTACTTC.